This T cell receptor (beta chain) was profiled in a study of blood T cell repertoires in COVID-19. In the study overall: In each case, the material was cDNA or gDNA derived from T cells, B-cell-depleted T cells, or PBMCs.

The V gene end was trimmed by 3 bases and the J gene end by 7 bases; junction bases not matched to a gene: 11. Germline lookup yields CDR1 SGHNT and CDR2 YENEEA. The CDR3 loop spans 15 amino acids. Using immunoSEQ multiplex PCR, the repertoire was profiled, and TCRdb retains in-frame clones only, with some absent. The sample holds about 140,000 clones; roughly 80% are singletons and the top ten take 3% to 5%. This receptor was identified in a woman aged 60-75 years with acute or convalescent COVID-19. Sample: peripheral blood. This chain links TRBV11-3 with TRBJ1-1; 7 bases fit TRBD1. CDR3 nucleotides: TGTGCCAGCAGCTTCTACAGGGGTGGGAGTAGTGAAGCTTTCTTT. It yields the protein CASSFYRGGSSEAFF.